A selection of T cell receptor beta chains follows, all from one sample in a study of cytomegalovirus exposure and HLA in healthy donors. Here immunoSEQ multiplex PCR was the method, and the copy in TCRdb shows in-frame clones only, minus some. The sample gives over 250,000 clones, 70% to 90% of which show up once; 0.9% to 1.1% is in the top ten. Input material: PBMCs. The source of these receptors is a woman in her late teens or twenties in good health and CMV-seronegative. Each CDR3 is given with its conserved first and last residue. The D gene is left open where the match is weak. Size is omitted from some rows. Given values are once, few, many or a class for expanded clones.

NA,TRBJ2-7,NA,TRBV29-1,CSVERLVHPGSYEQYF,TGCAGCGTTGAAAGGTTGGTCCATCCGGGCTCCTACGAGCAGTACTTC
NA,TRBJ2-7,NA,TRBV6-5,CASRPGVIEAYEQYF,TGTGCCAGCCGCCCAGGGGTAATTGAAGCCTACGAGCAGTACTTC
NA,TRBJ2-5,TRBD1,TRBV14,CASSQPTGGGETQYF,TGTGCCAGCAGCCAGCCGACAGGGGGTGGAGAGACCCAGTACTTC
once,TRBJ1-6,NA,TRBV5-1,CASSHDRILHF,TGCGCCAGCAGCCATGACAGAATACTCCACTTT
NA,TRBJ2-7,NA,TRBV7-9,CASSPRELLPYEQYF,TGTGCCAGCAGCCCCCGGGAACTACTCCCCTACGAGCAGTACTTC
NA,TRBJ1-5,NA,TRBV9,CASSGYSNQPQHF,TGTGCCAGCAGCGGTTATAGCAATCAGCCCCAGCATTTT
NA,TRBJ2-7,TRBD2,TRBV13,CASSPSGRTYEQYF,TGTGCCAGCAGCCCGAGCGGGAGAACCTACGAGCAGTACTTC
NA,TRBJ2-7,TRBD1,TRBV6-1,CASSRDREAYEQYF,TGTGCCAGCAGCCGGGACAGGGAAGCCTACGAGCAGTACTTC
NA,TRBJ1-1,NA,TRBV5-4,CASSFGAPSINTEAFF,TGTGCCAGCAGCTTTGGGGCACCCTCTATAAACACTGAAGCTTTCTTT
NA,TRBJ2-2,NA,TRBV11-2,CASSPGRGWQGGTGELFF,TGTGCCAGCAGCCCAGGCCGCGGGTGGCAGGGGGGCACCGGGGAGCTGTTTTTT
few,TRBJ2-7,TRBD2,TRBV27,CASSWGAGGYEQYF,TGTGCCAGCAGTTGGGGAGCGGGGGGCTACGAGCAGTACTTC